The source of this TCR beta chain is a study of quantifying T cell responses using KT2 cells (dated by TCRdb to between 2016 and 2019). Broadly, across the study: RNA was DNase-treated and reverse transcribed with TCR alpha and beta constant-region primers, mostly using SuperScript III. Under optimum conditions, the T4 ligation step was estimated to exceed 10% efficiency. To avoid over-amplification, PCR2 was carried out as a SYBR Green qPCR and halted once a predetermined fluorescence threshold was reached.

Only a few counts were recorded for this clonotype. Which antigen it targets is not known. No clone much larger than this one lies a single base away; base qualities are absent. The library was made by UMI-ligation and nested PCR. T4 RNA ligase 1 was used to ligate a single-stranded oligonucleotide containing the Illumina SP2 sequence and a UMI to the 3' end of the cDNA. PCR1 used roughly 4 cycles (98 degrees C 15 s, 69 degrees C 30 s, 72 degrees C 40 s), and the beta primer was an equimolar mix of RC1.1 and RC1.2 that covered TRBC1 and TRBC2. From PCR2 onward, TCR alpha and beta chains were processed separately, and sample indices and Illumina adaptors were added. The UMI was composed of 12 random nucleotides, arranged as two hexamers separated by a spacer, and was positioned after an 8-base spacer. The libraries were sequenced on an Illumina MiSeq using v2 2x251 paired-end chemistry, usually with approximately 13 samples in each run. PhiX DNA at about 5-8% was added to each sequencing library to increase diversity. The study's processing was this. Raw reads were converted to FASTQ with bcl2fastq and demultiplexed by dual indices using Demultiplexor. V and J genes were assigned by Decombinator through tag matching, with a single base-pair mismatch permitted. UMIs were used by Collapsinator to correct both sequencing errors and frequency errors caused by PCR heterogeneity. CDR3Translator turned Decombinator identifiers into nucleotide sequence, translated that sequence into amino acids, and pulled out the CDR3 based on C- and N-terminal motifs. A cluster of KT2 sequences sharing one unique molecular identifier was counted as one distinct KT2 TCR. In-frame beta chains were kept once TCRdb had trimmed the public reads at Q25 with fastp and called clones with MiXCR. Entries are consolidated by CDR3 protein sequence, retaining the most common genes and DNA. None of the V and J calls come from the authors' own analysis; TCRdb made them. Here the sample has roughly 51,000 distinct CDR3 sequences; approximately 13% occur a single time. In total, the top ten clones hold around 9.9% of the sample.

Reading the germline V gene gives CDR1 SGHRS and CDR2 YFSETQ. The cysteine opens and the phenylalanine closes a CDR3 of 14 amino acids. The only DNA kept is the CDR3, 42 bases in frame from the first base. Trimming at the junction amounts to 4 bases on V and 7 bases on J, and the germline ends lie 18 bases apart. To test the sensitivity and accuracy of the pipeline, known numbers of KT2, a T cell clone whose TCR had already been sequenced, were spiked into unfractionated PBMC. A range of KT2-to-PBMC ratios was generated by mixing KT2 cells with a fixed number of PBMC. Here is what the overall study found, with its caveats: The numbers of KT2 alpha and beta sequences increased linearly with the number of input KT2 cells across several orders of magnitude. Detection of KT2 sequences showed saturation at very high KT2 spike-in numbers. This TCR sequencing study did not compare the pipeline side by side with other TCR sequencing techniques. KT2 sequences were detected down to the lowest spike-in tested, which was about one KT2 cell per 100,000 PBMC.

The sequence was collected from a human donor. The V and J segments used are TRBV5-1 and TRBJ2-7, with TRBD2 as a weak D call on 5 bases. The sample taken for sequencing was PBMCs spiked with cells of the T cell clone KT2. The nucleotide sequence reads TGCGCCAGCAGCCCCCCGGGGTCCCGTTTGGAGCAGTACTTC. Its protein product is CASSPPGSRLEQYF.